Listed below are T cell receptor beta chains from one sample, sequenced in a study of CXCR4 blockade with PD-1 therapy in pancreatic cancer. TCRdb's table, derived via immunoSEQ multiplex PCR, lists solely in-frame clones and lacks some. The table shows more than 15,000 clones, with about 72% occurring only once. The sequenced material came from tumor tissue. The receptors were gathered from a human donor with pancreatic ductal adenocarcinoma. CDR3s include the opening cysteine and the closing phenylalanine or tryptophan.

v_gene: TRBV19; CDR3aa: CASRGGGSRRTDTQYF
v_gene: TRBV6-8; CDR3aa: CASRSGLLPGGELFF
v_gene: TRBV29-1; CDR3aa: CSVGGGSYEQYF
v_gene: TRBV11-3; CDR3aa: CASSPETSLTGELFF
v_gene: TRBV19; CDR3aa: CASSLGPTRPDTQYF
v_gene: TRBV19; CDR3aa: CASSIDRGANQPQHF
v_gene: TRBV28; CDR3aa: CASTPLGNSNEKLFF
v_gene: TRBV19; CDR3aa: CASSTRGYLNEQFF
v_gene: TRBV11-3; CDR3aa: CASSLPGTRDGYTF
v_gene: TRBV28; CDR3aa: CASRTAGSSKDIYF
v_gene: TRBV6-8; CDR3aa: CASSNSRYEQYF
v_gene: TRBV5-1; CDR3aa: CASSSGGNRVSGNTIYF
v_gene: TRBV10-3; CDR3aa: CAISAGPGTETYEQYF
v_gene: TRBV28; CDR3aa: CASSQGIRYNEQFF
v_gene: TRBV18; CDR3aa: CASSPQGNSPLHF
v_gene: TRBV11-3; CDR3aa: CASSEWGGAGIQYF
v_gene: TRBV6-7; CDR3aa: CASRTGWDTQYF
v_gene: TRBV5-1; CDR3aa: CASSFRGAPTTNEKLFF
v_gene: TRBV30; CDR3aa: CAWTPGPWSYEQYF
v_gene: TRBV6-8; CDR3aa: CASSYDGNYGYTF
v_gene: TRBV30; CDR3aa: CAWSANLATNEKLFF
v_gene: TRBV7-7; CDR3aa: CASSPGGAREKLFF
v_gene: TRBV19; CDR3aa: CASSIVPTGQRGDTQYF
v_gene: TRBV16; CDR3aa: CASSPGQSHTEAFF
v_gene: TRBV29-1; CDR3aa: CSVDTGARYNEQFF
v_gene: TRBV18; CDR3aa: CASSSYGGKGNTEAFF
v_gene: TRBV6-7; CDR3aa: CASSQRARPDTQYF
v_gene: TRBV7-7; CDR3aa: CASSFGYEGNTQYF
v_gene: TRBV11-3; CDR3aa: CASSSTSGRSYNEQFF
v_gene: TRBV5-1; CDR3aa: CASSQTDRNEKLFF
v_gene: TRBV6-8; CDR3aa: CAISRREEQPQHF
v_gene: TRBV7-5; CDR3aa: CASSLRGQRTDTQYF
v_gene: TRBV30; CDR3aa: CAWSPNTGPLLFF
v_gene: TRBV19; CDR3aa: CASSSRAGNTEAFF
v_gene: TRBV29-1; CDR3aa: CSVVNQGARNTEAFF
v_gene: TRBV15; CDR3aa: CATSRVGLADYNEQFF
v_gene: TRBV16; CDR3aa: CASSPSGQLDQPQHF
v_gene: TRBV18; CDR3aa: CASSRESGANVLTF
v_gene: TRBV19; CDR3aa: CASRAGQGDTGELFF
v_gene: TRBV28; CDR3aa: CASILGQGAPSNYGYTF
v_gene: TRBV14; CDR3aa: CASSPGGGREFF
v_gene: TRBV19; CDR3aa: CASSIFGTSGFYNEQFF
v_gene: TRBV4-1; CDR3aa: CASSHASGLSTYEQYF
v_gene: TRBV18; CDR3aa: CASSPLGQGDTGELFF
v_gene: TRBV25-1; CDR3aa: CASSDVPGNEQFF
v_gene: TRBV18; CDR3aa: CASSLGQGVGEQYF
v_gene: TRBV1; CDR3aa: CASSQDSGLAGGPTDTQYF
v_gene: TRBV18; CDR3aa: CASSPGPSHEQFF
v_gene: TRBV19; CDR3aa: CASSMTRGRVENIQYF
v_gene: TRBV30; CDR3aa: CALAGQANTEAFF
v_gene: TRBV28; CDR3aa: CASTFPGAGEQFF
v_gene: TRBV18; CDR3aa: CASSFGTYEQYF
v_gene: TRBV28; CDR3aa: CASSLGFGREFYNEQFF
v_gene: TRBV11-3; CDR3aa: CASSLGGGRSYNEQFF
v_gene: TRBV19; CDR3aa: CASSVSTGPSYEQYF
v_gene: TRBV19; CDR3aa: CASSIGPDTQYF
v_gene: TRBV11-3; CDR3aa: CASSLGEASSYEQYF
v_gene: TRBV6-1; CDR3aa: CASSEEWGLETGELFF
v_gene: TRBV7-5; CDR3aa: CASSLGTVNEKLFF
v_gene: TRBV6-8; CDR3aa: CASSYSAGNEQFF